The clone carrying this T cell receptor (beta chain) was seen just once. These data are taken from a study of glioma-infiltrating T cells after dendritic cell vaccination. Time point meaning: after dendritic cell vaccination, including at tumor progression/relapse. TCRB CDR3 was amplified from 2 ug genomic DNA or less. Repertoires were generated with immunoSEQ multiplex PCR, while TCRdb's copy carries only in-frame clones and drops some. The sample lists 75,000 to 95,000 clones, about 81% occurring once. There are 16 residues in the CDR3. CDR1 and CDR2 (germline): SEHNR, FQNEAQ (reference sequence). Losses at the gene ends were 4 bases for V and 6 bases for J; bases not matched to a gene: 13.

The chain couples TRBV7-9 to TRBJ2-7; 9 bases are shared with TRBD1. The receptor was derived from a human donor with glioblastoma. This sample comprised blood, obtained after dendritic cell vaccination. In DNA, the CDR3 is TGTGCCAGCAGCTCGAGCTTCCGGGACAGGGTCTCCGAGCAGTACTTC. This codes for CASSSSFRDRVSEQYF.